This T cell receptor (beta chain) is from a study of T cell changes during pregnancy in multiple sclerosis. The repertoire was sequenced with immunoSEQ multiplex PCR; TCRdb's copy has only in-frame clones and lacks some. The table shows roughly 100,000 clones, with 92% occurring only once. The CDR3 covers 15 residues. From germline, CDR1 is SGDLS and CDR2 YYNGEE. V trimming: 2 bases; J trimming: 5 bases; junction bases outside the gene matches: 10. The receptor comes from a female donor with multiple sclerosis, enrolled in a pregnancy study. Material: peripheral blood, obtained after pregnancy. The rearrangement links TRBV9 to TRBJ2-7, with 7 bases identical to TRBD1. CDR3 bases: TGTGCCAGCAGCGTGGAAGGACAGGCGCCTGACGAGCAGTACTTC. The encoded protein is CASSVEGQAPDEQYF.